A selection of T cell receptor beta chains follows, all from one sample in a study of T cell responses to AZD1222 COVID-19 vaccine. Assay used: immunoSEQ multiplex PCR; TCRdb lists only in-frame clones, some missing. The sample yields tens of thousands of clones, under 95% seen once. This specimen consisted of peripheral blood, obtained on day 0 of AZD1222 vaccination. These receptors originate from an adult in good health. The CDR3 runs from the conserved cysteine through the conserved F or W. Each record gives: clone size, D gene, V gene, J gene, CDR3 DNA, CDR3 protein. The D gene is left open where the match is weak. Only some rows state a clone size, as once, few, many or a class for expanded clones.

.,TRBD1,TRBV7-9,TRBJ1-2,TGTGCCAGCAGCCCCGGACAGGGAAGAGGCTACACCTTC,CASSPGQGRGYTF
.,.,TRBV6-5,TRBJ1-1,TGTGCCAGCGGTAGCCCTGAAGCTTTCTTT,CASGSPEAFF
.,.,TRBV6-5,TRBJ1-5,TGTGCCAGTCGGTTGCTGGGCCCCGATCAGCCCCAGCATTTT,CASRLLGPDQPQHF
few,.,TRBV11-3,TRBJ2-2,TGTGCCAGCAGCCGCCCGACCCTGAACACCGGGGAGCTGTTTTTT,CASSRPTLNTGELFF
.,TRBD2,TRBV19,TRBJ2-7,TGTGCCAGTAGTATATCGCGGGGGGCCAACTACGAGCAGTACTTC,CASSISRGANYEQYF
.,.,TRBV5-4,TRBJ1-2,TGTGCCAGCAGCTTTGTAGGTGGCTACACCTTC,CASSFVGGYTF
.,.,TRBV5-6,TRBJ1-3,TGTGCCAGCAGCTTGGGCCCTGGGCGGAGCTCTGGAAACACCATATATTTT,CASSLGPGRSSGNTIYF
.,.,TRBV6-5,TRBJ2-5,TGTGCCAGCAGTTACTCGAATCGGGGACAAGAGACCCAGTACTTC,CASSYSNRGQETQYF
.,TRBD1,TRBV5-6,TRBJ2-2,TGTGCCAGCAGCCGGGGACAGGGTTTCGAGGAGCTGTTTTTT,CASSRGQGFEELFF
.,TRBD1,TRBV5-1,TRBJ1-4,TGCGCCAGCAGCTCAGGACAGGGCGGGGAAAAACTGTTTTTT,CASSSGQGGEKLFF
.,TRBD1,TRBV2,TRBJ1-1,TGTGCCAGCACGGAGGGGACAGGGAGCACTGAAGCTTTCTTT,CASTEGTGSTEAFF
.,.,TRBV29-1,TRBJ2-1,TGCAGCGGGGCCTCTGGATACAATGAGCAGTTCTTC,CSGASGYNEQFF
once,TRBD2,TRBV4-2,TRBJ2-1,TGTGCCAGCAGCCAAGTATCAGGGACTAGCGATGAGCAGTTCTTC,CASSQVSGTSDEQFF
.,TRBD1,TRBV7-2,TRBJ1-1,TGTGCCAGCAGCTTGGGGGGGACAGTCGAAGCTTTCTTT,CASSLGGTVEAFF
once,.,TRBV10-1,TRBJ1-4,TGCGCCAGCAGTGAGTCGGCGGGCGGGGGACACCAAAGGGATAATGAAAAACTGTTTTTT,CASSESAGGGHQRDNEKLFF
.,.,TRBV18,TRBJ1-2,TGTGCCAGCTCAGTAGCGGGGCGCGAAGACGGCTACACCTTC,CASSVAGREDGYTF
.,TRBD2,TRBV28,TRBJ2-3,TGTGCCAGCAGTTCTAGGGGAATAGCGGGGGGGCCGCAAGATACGCAGTATTTT,CASSSRGIAGGPQDTQYF
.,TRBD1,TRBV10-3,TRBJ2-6,TGTGCCATCCAGGGGGCGAACGGGGCCAACGTCCTGACTTTC,CAIQGANGANVLTF
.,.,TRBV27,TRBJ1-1,TGTGCCAGCAACGGGCTGGGGCAATTAAACACTGAAGCTTTCTTT,CASNGLGQLNTEAFF
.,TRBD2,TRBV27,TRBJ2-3,TGTGCCAGCAGTTTGTTTCTAGCGGGAGAAACAGATACGCAGTATTTT,CASSLFLAGETDTQYF
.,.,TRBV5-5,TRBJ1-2,TGTGCCAGCAGCTTGGCTGGCTTCTCTGGCTACACCTTC,CASSLAGFSGYTF
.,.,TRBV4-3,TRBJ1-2,TGCGCCAGCAGCCAAGAAGGGGGACTTTATGGCTACACCTTC,CASSQEGGLYGYTF
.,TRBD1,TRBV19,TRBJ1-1,TGTGCCAGTAAGGGACAGGGGGCGCCGGTTCACACTGAAGCTTTCTTT,CASKGQGAPVHTEAFF
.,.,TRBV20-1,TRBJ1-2,TGCAGTGCTAGTCCCGAACTCTGGTATGGCTACACCTTC,CSASPELWYGYTF
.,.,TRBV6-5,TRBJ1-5,TGTGCCTCCGTTATCTCGAGGGGCAATCAGCCCCAGCATTTT,CASVISRGNQPQHF
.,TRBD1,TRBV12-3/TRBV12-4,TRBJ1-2,TGTGCCAGCAGTCGGACAGGGCGAAGCGGCTACACCTTC,CASSRTGRSGYTF
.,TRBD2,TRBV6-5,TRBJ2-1,TGTGCCAGCAGACGTTCTAGCGGGAGCGGTGAGCAGTTCTTC,CASRRSSGSGEQFF
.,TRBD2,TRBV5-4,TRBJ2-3,TGTGCCAGCAGTCCGAGGACTAGCGGGAGCACAGATACGCAGTATTTT,CASSPRTSGSTDTQYF
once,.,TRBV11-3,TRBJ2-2,TGTGCCAGCAGCTTAGATCTCCTGACTTCTGCCGGGGAGCTGTTTTTT,CASSLDLLTSAGELFF
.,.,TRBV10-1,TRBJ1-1,TGCGCCAGCAGTGAGTCGGGGGGGAACACTGAAGCTTTCTTT,CASSESGGNTEAFF
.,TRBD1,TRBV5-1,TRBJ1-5,TGCGCCAGCAGCTTAGGACAGGATAGCAATCAGCCCCAGCATTTT,CASSLGQDSNQPQHF
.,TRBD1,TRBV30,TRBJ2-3,TGTGCCTGGGACAGGGGCCCCACAGATACGCAGTATTTT,CAWDRGPTDTQYF
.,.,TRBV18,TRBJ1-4,TGTGCCAGCTCACCGAACTACGGGACGCACGAGGAAAATAAGGTAGAAAAACTGTTTTTT,CASSPNYGTHEENKVEKLFF
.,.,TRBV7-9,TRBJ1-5,TGTGCCAGCAGCCTCGACGGGTCGGCTGGTCAGCCCCAGCATTTT,CASSLDGSAGQPQHF
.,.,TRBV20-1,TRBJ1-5,TGCAGTGCTAGTAGGATGGGAGAGCAGCCCCAGCATTTT,CSASRMGEQPQHF
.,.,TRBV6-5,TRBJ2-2,TGTGCCAGCAGTCTGAGCGGCAACACCGGGGAGCTGTTTTTT,CASSLSGNTGELFF
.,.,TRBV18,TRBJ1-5,TGTGCCAGCTCACCTCAGGGCAATCAGCCCCAGCATTTT,CASSPQGNQPQHF
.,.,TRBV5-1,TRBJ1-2,TGCGCCAGCAGCGCACTTCCGGGACCGCCAGTTCGCGGCTACACCTTC,CASSALPGPPVRGYTF
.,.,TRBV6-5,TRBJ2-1,TGTGCCAGCACGGGGGCCTCCTACAATGAGCAGTTCTTC,CASTGASYNEQFF
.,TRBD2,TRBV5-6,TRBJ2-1,TGTGCCAGCAGCCCCCGCGGCAGCGGGAGTCTTGGTGAGCAGTTCTTC,CASSPRGSGSLGEQFF
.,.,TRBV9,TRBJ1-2,TGTGCCAGCAGCGAGGGTTTCGGCTATGGCTACACCTTC,CASSEGFGYGYTF
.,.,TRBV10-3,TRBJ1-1,TGTGCCATCAGTGAGTCGAATGGCGGCGGGACTGAAGCTTTCTTT,CAISESNGGGTEAFF
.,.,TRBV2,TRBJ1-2,TGTGCCAGCAGTGCATTGTGGGGGGTAGGAGACTATGGCTACACCTTC,CASSALWGVGDYGYTF
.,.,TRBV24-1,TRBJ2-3,TGTGCCACCAGTGATTCTATGGTAGCGAGCACAGATACGCAGTATTTT,CATSDSMVASTDTQYF
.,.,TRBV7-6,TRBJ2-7,TGTGCCAGCAGCCCCGGAGGCTACGAGCAGTACTTC,CASSPGGYEQYF